One T cell receptor beta chain is described in this entry. The target antigen is unknown. Sequenced by immunoSEQ multiplex PCR; TCRdb stores in-frame clones only, minus some. The sample carries 150,000 to 200,000 clones, roughly 86% recorded once. The sample comes from a study of cytomegalovirus exposure and HLA in healthy donors. Notes on the study in general: The tendency of first-cohort TCR clusters to co-occur in the 100 to 150 validation repertoires emerged from a later analysis.

CDR1 and CDR2 (germline): MNHEY, SMNVEV (reference sequence). This CDR3 is built from 15 residues. The V and J ends lost 7 bases and 0 bases respectively, with 13 bases between them. The clonotype was recovered from a man between 18 and 35 years old in good health and CMV-seropositive. The sequenced sample consisted of PBMCs. The chain uses TRBV27 and TRBJ1-3; D remains ambiguous. The CDR3 bases are TGTGCCAGCAAAGCAACGGGAAGCTCTGGAAACACCATATATTTT. Translated, it gives CASKATGSSGNTIYF.